This T cell receptor (beta chain) originates from a study of blood T cell repertoires in COVID-19. Study-level information: The origin of the acute and convalescent COVID-19 samples was the United States, Italy and Spain. The cDNA or gDNA used as material had been derived from T cells, B-cell-depleted T cells, or PBMCs.

This clone was observed a handful of times. How the authors handled the data: Reference gene primer amplification in the assay estimated nucleated cell counts. Libraries were prepared by immunoSEQ multiplex PCR; TCRdb keeps only in-frame clonotypes and omits some of them. V, J and clone size derive from that table, while D and trimming were established from the DNA sequence. The sample records 200,000 to 300,000 clones, about 85% being singletons. J lost 6 bases, V lost 6 bases, and 5 bases had no gene match. This CDR3 comprises 13 residues. J is TRBJ1-5 and V is TRBV6-7; 7 bases line up with TRBD1. TRBV6-7 is recorded as an ORF, its role being uncertain. The sequenced material came from peripheral blood. The TCR originated in a woman aged 55-75 years with active or convalescent COVID-19. CDR3 in amino acids: CASRDRAAQPQHF. The CDR3 DNA reads as TGTGCCAGCAGAGACAGGGCAGCTCAGCCCCAGCATTTT.